The clone carrying this T cell receptor (beta chain) turned up a few times. Germline CDR1 is MNHNS and CDR2 is SASEGT. Deletions cut 3 bases from V and 5 bases from J, with 5 bases between. This CDR3 is built from 11 residues. This record belongs to a study of blood T cells in healthy people across ages. Then a second PCR, running roughly 6 to 12 cycles, was carried out with a sample-barcoded 5' primer and a J-beta primer mix. Carrying 12 random nucleotides, a template-switch adaptor labeled each individual cDNA molecule. MiXCR, applied by TCRdb to the 5' RACE reads, yields one record per CDR3 protein. The sample records about 1.6 million distinct CDR3 sequences, around 36% being singletons. The authors drew around 9.3 milliliters of peripheral blood from each donor. Isolating PBMCs gave at least 6 million of these cells per sample.

Sequences were obtained from blood. V usage is TRBV6-1 and J usage is TRBJ2-7; no definite D call. The receptor was derived from a woman in her twenties or thirties in good health. The CDR3 coding sequence is TGTGCCAGCAGTGAGATGGACGAGCAGTACTTC. This encodes CASSEMDEQYF.